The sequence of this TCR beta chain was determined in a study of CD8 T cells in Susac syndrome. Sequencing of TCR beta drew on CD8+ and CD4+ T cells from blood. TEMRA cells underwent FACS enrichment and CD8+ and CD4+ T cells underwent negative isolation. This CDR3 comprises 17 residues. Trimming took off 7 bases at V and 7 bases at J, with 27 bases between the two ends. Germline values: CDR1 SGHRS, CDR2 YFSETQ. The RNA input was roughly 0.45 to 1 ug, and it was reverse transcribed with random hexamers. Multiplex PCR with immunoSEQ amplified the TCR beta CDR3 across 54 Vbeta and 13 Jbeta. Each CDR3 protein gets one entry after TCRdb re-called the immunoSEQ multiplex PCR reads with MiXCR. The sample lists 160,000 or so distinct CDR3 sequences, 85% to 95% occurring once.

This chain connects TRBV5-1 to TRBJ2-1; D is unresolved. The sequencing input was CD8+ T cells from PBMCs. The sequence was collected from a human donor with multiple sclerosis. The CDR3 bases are TGCGCCAGCGGGTCCCTCACCCCGGGCCCAAGTGTTAATGAGCAGTTCTTC. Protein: CASGSLTPGPSVNEQFF.